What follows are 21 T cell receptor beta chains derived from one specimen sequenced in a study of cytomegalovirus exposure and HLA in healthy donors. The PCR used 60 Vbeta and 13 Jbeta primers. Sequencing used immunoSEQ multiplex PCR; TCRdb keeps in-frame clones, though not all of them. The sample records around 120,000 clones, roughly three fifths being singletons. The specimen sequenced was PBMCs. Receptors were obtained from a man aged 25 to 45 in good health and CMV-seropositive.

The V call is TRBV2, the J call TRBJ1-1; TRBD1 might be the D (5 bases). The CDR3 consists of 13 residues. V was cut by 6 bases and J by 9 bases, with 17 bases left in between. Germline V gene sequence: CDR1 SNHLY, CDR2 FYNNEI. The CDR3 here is CASSPWGVTKAFF. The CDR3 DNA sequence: TGTGCCAGCAGCCCTTGGGGGGTAACCAAAGCTTTCTTT.

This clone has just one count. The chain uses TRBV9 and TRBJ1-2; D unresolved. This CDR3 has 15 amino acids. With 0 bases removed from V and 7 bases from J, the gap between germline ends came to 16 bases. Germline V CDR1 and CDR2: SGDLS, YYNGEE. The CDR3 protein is CASSVERADLGGYTF. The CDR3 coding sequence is TGTGCCAGCAGCGTAGAGCGGGCGGACCTCGGTGGCTACACCTTC.

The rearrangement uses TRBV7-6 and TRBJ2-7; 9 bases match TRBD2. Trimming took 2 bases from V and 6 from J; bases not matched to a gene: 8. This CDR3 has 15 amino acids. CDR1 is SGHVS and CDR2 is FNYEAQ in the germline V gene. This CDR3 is CASSLSASGVSEQYF. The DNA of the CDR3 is TGTGCCAGCAGCTTAAGTGCTAGCGGGGTAAGCGAGCAGTACTTC.

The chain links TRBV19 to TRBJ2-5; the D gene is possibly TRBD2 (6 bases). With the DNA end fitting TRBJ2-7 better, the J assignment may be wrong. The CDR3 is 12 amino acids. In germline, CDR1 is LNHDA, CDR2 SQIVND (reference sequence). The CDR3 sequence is CASSIGGDEQYF. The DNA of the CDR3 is TGTGCCAGTAGTATAGGGGGGGACGAGCAGTACTTC.

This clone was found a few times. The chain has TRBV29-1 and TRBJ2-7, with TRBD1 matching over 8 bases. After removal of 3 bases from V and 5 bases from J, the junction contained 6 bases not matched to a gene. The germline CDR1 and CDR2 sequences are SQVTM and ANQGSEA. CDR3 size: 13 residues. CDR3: CSVDRTGLNEQYF. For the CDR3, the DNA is TGCAGCGTTGATAGGACAGGGCTGAACGAGCAGTACTTC.

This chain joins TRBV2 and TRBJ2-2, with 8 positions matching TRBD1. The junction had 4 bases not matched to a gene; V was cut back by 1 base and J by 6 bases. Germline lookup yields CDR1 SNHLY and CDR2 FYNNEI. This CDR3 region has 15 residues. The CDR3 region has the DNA TGTGCCAGCAGTGAAGGGACAGGGTGGCCCGGGGAGCTGTTTTTT. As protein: CASSEGTGWPGELFF.

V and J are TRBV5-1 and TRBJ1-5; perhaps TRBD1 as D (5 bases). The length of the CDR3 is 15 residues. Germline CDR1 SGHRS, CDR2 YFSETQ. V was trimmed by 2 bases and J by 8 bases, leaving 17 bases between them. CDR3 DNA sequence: TGCGCCAGCAGCTTAGACGGGGGGTCGGGGAAGCCCCAGCATTTT. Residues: CASSLDGGSGKPQHF.

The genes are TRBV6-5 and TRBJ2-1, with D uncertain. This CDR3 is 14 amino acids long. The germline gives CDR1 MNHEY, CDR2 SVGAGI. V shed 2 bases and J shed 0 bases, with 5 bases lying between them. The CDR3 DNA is TGTGCCAGCAGTTACATGAGCTCCTACAATGAGCAGTTCTTC. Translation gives CASSYMSSYNEQFF.

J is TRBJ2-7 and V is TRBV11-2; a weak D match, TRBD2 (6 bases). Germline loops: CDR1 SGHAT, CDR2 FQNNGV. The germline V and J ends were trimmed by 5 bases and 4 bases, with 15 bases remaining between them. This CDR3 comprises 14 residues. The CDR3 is CASSIVGGIYEQYF. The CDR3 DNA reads TGTGCCAGCAGCATTGTTGGGGGGATATACGAGCAGTACTTC.

The CDR3 DNA sequence: TGCGCCAGCAGCCTGGTCGGCGGGGAGCTGTTTTTT. It specifies CASSLVGGELFF. The chain joins TRBV5-1 to TRBJ2-2; D not certain. V shed 4 bases and J shed 7 bases, with 8 bases lying between them. The CDR3 sequence is 12 residues long. Germline V lookup: CDR1 SGHRS, CDR2 YFSETQ.

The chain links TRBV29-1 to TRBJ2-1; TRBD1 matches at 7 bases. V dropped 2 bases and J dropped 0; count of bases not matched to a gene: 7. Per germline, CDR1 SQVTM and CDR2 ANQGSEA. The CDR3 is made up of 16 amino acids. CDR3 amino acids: CSVEKRDSSSYNEQFF. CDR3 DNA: TGCAGCGTTGAAAAAAGGGACAGTAGCTCCTACAATGAGCAGTTCTTC.

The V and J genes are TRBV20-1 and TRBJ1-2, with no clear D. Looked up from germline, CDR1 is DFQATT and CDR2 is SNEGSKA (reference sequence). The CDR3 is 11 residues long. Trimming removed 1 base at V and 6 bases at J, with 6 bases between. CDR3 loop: CSARAFDGYTF. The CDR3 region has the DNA TGCAGTGCTAGAGCCTTCGATGGCTACACCTTC.

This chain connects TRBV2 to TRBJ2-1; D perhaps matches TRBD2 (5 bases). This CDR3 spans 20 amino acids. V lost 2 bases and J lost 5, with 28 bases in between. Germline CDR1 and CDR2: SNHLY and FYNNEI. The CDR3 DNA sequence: TGTGCCAGCAGTGAATCCCCTTCATTCGAGTTCTCCCCACTAGACAATGAGCAGTTCTTC. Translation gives CASSESPSFEFSPLDNEQFF.

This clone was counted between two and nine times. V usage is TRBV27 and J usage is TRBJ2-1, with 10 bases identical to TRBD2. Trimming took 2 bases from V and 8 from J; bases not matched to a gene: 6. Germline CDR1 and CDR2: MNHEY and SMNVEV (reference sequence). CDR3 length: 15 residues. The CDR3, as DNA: TGTGCCAGCAGTTTACTCGGAGCGGGGGGGCATGAGCAGTTCTTC. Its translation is CASSLLGAGGHEQFF.

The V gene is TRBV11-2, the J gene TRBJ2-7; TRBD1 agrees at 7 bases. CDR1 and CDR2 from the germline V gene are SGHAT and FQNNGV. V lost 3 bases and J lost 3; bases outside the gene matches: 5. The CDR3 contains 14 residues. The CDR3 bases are TGTGCCAGCAGCTTTAGGACAGGAGGCTACGAGCAGTACTTC. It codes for CASSFRTGGYEQYF.

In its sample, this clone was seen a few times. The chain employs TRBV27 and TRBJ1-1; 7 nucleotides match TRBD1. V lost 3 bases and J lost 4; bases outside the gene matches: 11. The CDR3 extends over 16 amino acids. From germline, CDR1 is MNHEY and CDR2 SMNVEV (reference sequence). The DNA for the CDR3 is TGTGCCAGCAGTTTCCGCCTGACAGGGCAGGTCACTGAAGCTTTCTTT. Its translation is CASSFRLTGQVTEAFF.

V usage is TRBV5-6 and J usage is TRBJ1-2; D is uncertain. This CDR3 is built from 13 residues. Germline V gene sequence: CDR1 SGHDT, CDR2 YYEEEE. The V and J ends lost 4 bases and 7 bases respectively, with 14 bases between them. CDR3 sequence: CASSLSEVTGYTF. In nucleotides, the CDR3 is TGTGCCAGCAGCCTAAGTGAGGTTACTGGCTACACCTTC.

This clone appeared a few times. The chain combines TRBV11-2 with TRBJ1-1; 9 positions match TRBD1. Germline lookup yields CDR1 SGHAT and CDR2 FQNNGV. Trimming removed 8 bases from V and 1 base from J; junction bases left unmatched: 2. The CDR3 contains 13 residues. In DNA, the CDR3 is TGTGCCAGCGGACAGGGGACGAACACTGAAGCTTTCTTT. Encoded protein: CASGQGTNTEAFF.

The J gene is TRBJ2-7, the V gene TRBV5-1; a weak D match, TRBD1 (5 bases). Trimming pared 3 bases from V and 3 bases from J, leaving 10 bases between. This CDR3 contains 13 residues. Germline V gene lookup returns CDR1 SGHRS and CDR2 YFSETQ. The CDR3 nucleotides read TGCGCCAGCAGCTCTCTTAGGGGCTACGAGCAGTACTTC. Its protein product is CASSSLRGYEQYF.

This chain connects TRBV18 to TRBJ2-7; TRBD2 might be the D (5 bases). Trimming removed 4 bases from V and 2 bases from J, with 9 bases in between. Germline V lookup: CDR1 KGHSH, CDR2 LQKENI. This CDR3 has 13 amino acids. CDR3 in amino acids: CASSQDGTYEQYF. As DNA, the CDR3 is TGTGCCAGCTCACAAGACGGGACCTACGAGCAGTACTTC.

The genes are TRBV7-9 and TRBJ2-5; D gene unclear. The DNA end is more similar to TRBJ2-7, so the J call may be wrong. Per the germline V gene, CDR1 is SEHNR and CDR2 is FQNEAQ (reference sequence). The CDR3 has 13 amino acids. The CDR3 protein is CASSLGHSYEQYF. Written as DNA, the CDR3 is TGTGCCAGCAGCTTAGGACACTCCTACGAGCAGTACTTC.